Presented here are 21 T cell receptor beta chains from one specimen sequenced in a study of blood T cell repertoires in COVID-19. TCRdb's copy holds only in-frame clones and misses some; the assay was immunoSEQ multiplex PCR. In the table there are about 310,000 clones, 75% to 90% of which are singletons. The material sequenced was PBMCs or T cells enriched from blood (not recorded which). The receptors shown here come from a man aged 25-40 years who had recovered from COVID-19.

The CDR3 spells CASSLGQKYTEAFF. CDR3 sequence (DNA): TGTGCCAGCAGCTTAGGTCAGAAATACACTGAAGCTTTCTTT. This rearrangement joins TRBV13 to TRBJ1-1; D not resolved. The V and J ends lost 0 bases and 3 bases respectively, with 8 bases between them. Germline CDR1 is PRHDT and CDR2 is FYEKMQ (reference sequence). CDR3 length: 14 amino acids.

The chain uses TRBV24-1 and TRBJ2-1; 12 bases agree with TRBD2. The length of the CDR3 is 15 residues. Trimming at V came to 4 bases and at J to 13 bases, leaving 10 bases not matched to a gene. Germline values: CDR1 KGHDR, CDR2 SFDVKD. The CDR3 region is CATSDSWASGGAQFF. The CDR3 bases are TGTGCCACCAGTGACTCATGGGCTAGCGGGGGGGCTCAGTTCTTC.

The rearrangement joins TRBV5-1 to TRBJ2-5, with 8 bases lining up with TRBD2. V trimming: 2 bases; J trimming: 0 bases; junction bases outside the gene matches: 6. Germline V gene lookup returns CDR1 SGHRS and CDR2 YFSETQ. The CDR3 is 16 amino acids. The CDR3 DNA reads as TGCGCCAGCAGCTTCAGCGGGGGAATGTACCAAGAGACCCAGTACTTC. It translates to CASSFSGGMYQETQYF.

This chain joins TRBV7-9 and TRBJ1-1; D is uncertain. Per germline, CDR1 SEHNR and CDR2 FQNEAQ (reference sequence). The CDR3 is made up of 12 amino acids. Trimming left V 7 bases short and J 4 bases short, with 10 bases between. CDR3 in DNA: TGTGCCAGCATACGCCAGTCCACTGAAGCTTTCTTT. Protein: CASIRQSTEAFF.

The chain employs TRBV6-1 and TRBJ1-2; perhaps TRBD1 as D (5 bases). Per the germline V gene, CDR1 is MNHNS and CDR2 is SASEGT. Deletions cut 2 bases from V and 8 bases from J, with 12 bases between. The CDR3 sequence is 13 residues long. CDR3 nucleotide sequence: TGTGCCAGCAGTGAATGGCAGGGTGAGGGCTACACCTTC. As protein: CASSEWQGEGYTF.

The chain couples TRBV6-4 to TRBJ2-1; D gene unclear. The CDR3 sequence is 15 residues long. Between the trimmed V and J ends, which lost 5 bases and 6 bases, there was a span of 17 bases. Germline lookup yields CDR1 MRHNA and CDR2 SNTAGT. Here the CDR3 reads CASSFGPEPGNEQFF. In DNA form, the CDR3 reads TGTGCCAGCAGTTTTGGTCCAGAGCCGGGCAATGAGCAGTTCTTC.

This rearrangement joins TRBV21-1 to TRBJ1-2; the table's D call of TRBD1 was not tested on the DNA. TRBV21-1 is classified as a pseudogene. The CDR3 covers 13 residues. For the CDR3, the DNA is TGTGCCAGCAGCAAAGAAGGGGCGGATGGCTACACCTTC. It is translated as CASSKEGADGYTF.

V is TRBV18 and J is TRBJ1-1; D is ambiguous. The CDR3 contains 14 residues. V was clipped by 3 bases and J by 7 bases, with 15 bases between them. Looked up from germline, CDR1 is KGHSH and CDR2 is LQKENI. The CDR3 DNA reads TGTGCCAGCTCACCTAATCCCAGGCTCCTTGAAGCTTTCTTT. As protein: CASSPNPRLLEAFF.

The genes are TRBV11-2 and TRBJ2-2, with D possibly matching TRBD2 (5 bases). In germline, CDR1 is SGHAT, CDR2 FQNNGV. V dropped 5 bases and J dropped 0 bases, with 16 bases sitting between them. The CDR3 spans 17 residues. CDR3 nucleotide sequence: TGTGCCAGCAGCGTCGGCACATGGGAGACGAACACCGGGGAGCTGTTTTTT. Encoded protein: CASSVGTWETNTGELFF.

The V and J genes are TRBV19 and TRBJ1-5; D unresolved. The CDR3 runs 16 residues. Germline-derived CDR1 and CDR2 are LNHDA and SQIVND (reference sequence). V was shortened by 6 bases and J by 0 bases, with 15 bases between the two germline ends. The CDR3 is CASSTRVFSSNQPQHF. The CDR3 nucleotides are TGTGCCAGTAGCACGCGGGTTTTCTCTAGCAATCAGCCCCAGCATTTT.

This chain uses TRBV20-1 with TRBJ2-5; no clear D gene. The CDR3 sequence is 11 residues long. Looked up from germline, CDR1 is DFQATT and CDR2 is SNEGSKA (reference sequence). V was clipped by 6 bases and J by 5 bases, with 10 bases between them. In DNA, the CDR3 is TGCAGTGCCCCTACTGTGGAGACCCAGTACTTC. Translation: CSAPTVETQYF.

This chain uses TRBV5-4 with TRBJ1-5, with 8 bases fitting TRBD1. Per germline, CDR1 SGHNT and CDR2 YYREEE (reference sequence). V was pared by 4 bases and J by 1 base, with 1 base of the junction left unmatched. The CDR3 has 14 residues. CDR3 loop: CASSRTGSNQPQHF. CDR3 DNA sequence: TGTGCCAGCAGCCGGACAGGGAGCAATCAGCCCCAGCATTTT.

The J gene is TRBJ1-2, the V gene TRBV4-3, with D unclear. CDR3 length: 17 amino acids. V dropped 0 bases and J dropped 3 bases, with 17 bases sitting between them. Germline CDR1 reads LGHNA; CDR2 reads YSLEER. The CDR3 sequence: CASSQEVVPGSYYGYTF. As DNA, the CDR3 is TGCGCCAGCAGCCAAGAAGTGGTTCCAGGCTCCTACTATGGCTACACCTTC.

The chain carries TRBV11-2 and TRBJ2-5; a weak D match, TRBD1 (5 bases). Trimming took 1 base from V and 3 from J, leaving 9 bases between them. The CDR3 is 14 residues long. The V gene's germline CDR1 is SGHAT and CDR2 FQNNGV. CDR3 region: CASSLAGREETQYF. CDR3 coding DNA: TGTGCCAGCAGCTTAGCAGGCAGGGAAGAGACCCAGTACTTC.

This chain uses TRBV5-6 with TRBJ1-2; 10 bases agree with TRBD1. This CDR3 region has 13 residues. The J segment lost 6 bases and the V segment lost 2 bases, leaving 1 base of the junction unmatched. Germline-derived CDR1 and CDR2 are SGHDT and YYEEEE. The CDR3 DNA reads TGTGCCAGCAGCTTCGGGACAGGGGATGGCTACACCTTC. It yields the protein CASSFGTGDGYTF.

The chain carries TRBV5-1 and TRBJ2-3, with a weak D call TRBD2 (5 bases). This CDR3 is built from 13 residues. V lost 4 bases and J 4 bases, leaving 10 bases between the germline ends. CDR1 is SGHRS and CDR2 is YFSETQ in the germline V gene. The CDR3 loop is CASSPGVADTQYF. In DNA, the CDR3 is TGCGCCAGCAGCCCCGGGGTGGCAGATACGCAGTATTTT.

The genes are TRBV7-8 and TRBJ1-1; 7 bases fit TRBD1. J gave up 1 base and V 1 base, and 3 bases lay outside the gene matches. Germline loops: CDR1 SGHVS, CDR2 FQNEAQ. This CDR3 has 15 amino acids. The CDR3 here is CASSLENRGNTEAFF. The CDR3, as DNA: TGTGCCAGCAGCTTAGAGAACAGGGGGAACACTGAAGCTTTCTTT. Complete variable domain (other parts from reference TRBV7-8 and TRBJ1-1): GAGVSQSPRYKVAKRGQDVALRCDPISGHVSLFWYQQALGQGPEFLTYFQNEAQLDKSGLPSDRFFAERPEGSVSTLKIQRTQQEDSAVYLCASSLENRGNTEAFFGQGTRLTVV.

The chain couples TRBV3-1 (or the pseudogene TRBV3-2) to TRBJ1-1; TRBD1 agrees at 7 bases. This CDR3 is built from 11 residues. Unmatched junction bases numbered 0, after V lost 4 bases and J lost 7 bases. Germline V gene sequence: CDR1 LGHDT, CDR2 YNNKEL (reference sequence). CDR3 amino acids: CASSRQGEAFF. DNA of the CDR3: TGTGCCAGCAGCCGACAGGGTGAAGCTTTCTTT.

To note about this clone: Other DNA sequences within the sample encode an identical CDR3. The gene calls are TRBV3-1 (or the pseudogene TRBV3-2) and TRBJ1-1; no clear D. CDR1 is LGHDT, CDR2 YNNKEL, per germline (reference sequence). This CDR3 contains 13 residues. V lost 1 base to trimming and J lost 1 base, with 4 bases between them. CDR3 sequence: CASSQVRNTEAFF. CDR3 nucleotides: TGTGCCAGCAGCCAAGTGCGGAACACTGAAGCTTTCTTT.

V gene TRBV27 combines with J gene TRBJ1-4; tentative D call: TRBD1 (5 bases). The CDR3 length is 15 residues. The V gene lost 2 bases and the J gene lost 5 bases, with 12 bases spanning the gap. The germline V gene encodes CDR1 MNHEY and CDR2 SMNVEV (reference sequence). The CDR3 DNA follows: TGTGCCAGCAGTTTAAGGGGCAACCAGAATGAAAAACTGTTTTTT. Residues: CASSLRGNQNEKLFF.

The V and J genes are TRBV6-2 or TRBV6-3 and TRBJ2-1; D may be TRBD1 (5 bases). This CDR3 has 13 residues. The ends were cut back, 2 bases at V and 6 bases at J, with 8 bases in the middle. Germline CDR1 and CDR2: MNHEY and SVGEGT. The CDR3 DNA reads as TGTGCCAGCAGTTACAGCAGGGTCAATGAGCAGTTCTTC. As protein: CASSYSRVNEQFF.